The sequence of this TCR beta chain was determined in a study of blood T cell repertoires in COVID-19. In the study overall: Samples of COVID-19 (acute and convalescent) were obtained from the United States, Italy and Spain. Sources were T cells, B-cell-depleted T cells, or PBMCs; the material itself was cDNA or gDNA.

Authors' processing steps: The authors estimated nucleated cell counts from reference gene primer amplification. TCRdb's copy holds only in-frame clones and misses some; the assay was immunoSEQ multiplex PCR. V and J calls and clone size are those listed in that table; D and trimming were worked out from the DNA. The sample has about 170,000 clones, roughly 89% seen once. Sequencing was done on a sample of peripheral blood. The clonotype was recovered from a man between 18 and 29 years old with active or convalescent COVID-19.

The chain's CDR3 is CASSRYRGSNQPQHF. For the CDR3, the DNA is TGTGCCAGTAGTAGATACAGGGGTTCTAATCAGCCCCAGCATTTT. The genes are TRBV19 and TRBJ1-5, with TRBD1 matching over 7 bases. The J segment lost 4 bases and the V segment lost 4 bases, leaving 7 bases of the junction unmatched. CDR1 LNHDA and CDR2 SQIVND come from the germline V gene (reference sequence). The CDR3 consists of 15 residues. Looking up the rest from reference TRBV19 and TRBJ1-5 gives the full variable domain: DGGITQSPKYLFRKEGQNVTLSCEQNLNHDAMYWYRQDPGQGLRLIYYSQIVNDFQKGDIAEGYSVSREKKESFPLTVTSAQKNPTAFYLCASSRYRGSNQPQHFGDGTRLSIL.